This T cell receptor (beta chain) was captured by sequencing in a study of T cells after yellow fever vaccination. Regarding the study as a whole: Contaminants from the bulk population, in the form of abundant clonotypes, could be found in FACS-sorted repertoires.

This clonotype showed up many times. Its target is not known. Per the germline V gene, CDR1 is SEHNR and CDR2 is FQNEAQ (reference sequence). The CDR3 consists of 15 residues. Between the trimmed V and J ends, which lost 5 bases and 1 base, there was a span of 12 bases. In TCRdb, the 5' RACE reads were re-called with MiXCR into one record per CDR3 protein. This sample has a few hundred thousand distinct CDR3 sequences, with 6.8% found just once. Sequencing was performed on PBMCs, taken 35 to 50 days after the first yellow fever vaccination. The TCR comes from a man aged 18-30 years who received the YFV17D yellow fever vaccine. The chain combines TRBV7-9 with TRBJ1-5; D not resolved. DNA of the CDR3: TGTGCCAGCAGCCGTGGACGGGAAAGCAATCAGCCCCAGCATTTT. This sequence encodes CASSRGRESNQPQHF.